This T cell receptor (beta chain) stems from a study of T cell responses to AZD1222 COVID-19 vaccine. The study, taken as a whole, reports: The donor group comprised mostly white British people and more females; the analysis possibly underestimated clonal diversity.

A few counts support this clone. Its antigen is not known. Germline V CDR1 and CDR2: LGHNA, YNFKEQ. This CDR3 comprises 17 residues. J lost 4 bases, V lost 0 bases, and 4 bases had no gene match. The protocol was immunoSEQ multiplex PCR, while the TCRdb copy is restricted to in-frame clones and leaves out a portion. The sample lists 100,000 or so clones, about 93% occurring once. The TCR sequence derives from an adult who received the AZD1222 COVID-19 vaccine. Specimen: peripheral blood, collected 28 days after the second AZD1222 dose. The chain combines TRBV4-2 with TRBJ1-3, with TRBD1 matching over 12 bases. CDR3 DNA sequence: TGTGCCAGCAGCCAAGATGGGGACAGGGGGCGAGGAAACACCATATATTTT. It translates to CASSQDGDRGRGNTIYF.